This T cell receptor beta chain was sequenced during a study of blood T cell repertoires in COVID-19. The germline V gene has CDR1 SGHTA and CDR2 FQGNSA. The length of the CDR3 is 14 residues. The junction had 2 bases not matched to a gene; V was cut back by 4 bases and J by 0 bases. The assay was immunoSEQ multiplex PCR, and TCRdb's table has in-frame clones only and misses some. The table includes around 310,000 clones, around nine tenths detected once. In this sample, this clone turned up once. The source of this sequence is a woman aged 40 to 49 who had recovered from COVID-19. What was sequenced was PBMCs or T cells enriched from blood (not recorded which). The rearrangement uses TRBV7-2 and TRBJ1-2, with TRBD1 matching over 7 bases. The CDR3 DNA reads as TGTGCCAGCAGCTACGGGACAGCTAACTATGGCTACACCTTC. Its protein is CASSYGTANYGYTF.